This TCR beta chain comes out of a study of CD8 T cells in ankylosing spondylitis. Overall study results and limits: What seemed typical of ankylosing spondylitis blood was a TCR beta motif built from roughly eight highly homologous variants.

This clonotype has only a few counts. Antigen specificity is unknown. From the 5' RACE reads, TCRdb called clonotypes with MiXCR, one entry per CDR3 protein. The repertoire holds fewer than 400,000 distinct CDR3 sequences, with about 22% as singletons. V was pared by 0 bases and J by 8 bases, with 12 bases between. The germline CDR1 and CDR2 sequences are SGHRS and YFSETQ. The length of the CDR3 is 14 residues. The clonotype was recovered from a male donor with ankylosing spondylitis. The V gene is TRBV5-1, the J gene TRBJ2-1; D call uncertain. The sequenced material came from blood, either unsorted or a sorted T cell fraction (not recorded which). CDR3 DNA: TGCGCCAGCAGCTTGGCAACCCCGATTGATGAGCAGTTCTTC. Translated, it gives CASSLATPIDEQFF. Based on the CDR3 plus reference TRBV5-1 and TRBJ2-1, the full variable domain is KAGVTQTPRYLIKTRGQQVTLSCSPISGHRSVSWYQQTPGQGLQFLFEYFSETQRNKGNFPGRFSGRQFSNSRSEMNVSTLELGDSALYLCASSLATPIDEQFFGPGTRLTVL.